The 2 T cell receptor beta chains in this list originate from one sample, sequenced in a study of blood T cell repertoires in COVID-19. The protocol was immunoSEQ multiplex PCR, while the TCRdb copy is restricted to in-frame clones and leaves out a portion. The table shows around 140,000 clones, with 70% to 90% occurring only once. The sequencing input was PBMCs or T cells enriched from blood (not recorded which). The receptors stem from a woman in her fifties or sixties with acute COVID-19.

Only one count was recorded for this clone. J is TRBJ2-1 and V is TRBV5-3; weak D call: TRBD2 (6 bases). TRBV5-3 is reported as an ORF; its role is uncertain. Trimming stripped 1 base from V and 9 bases from J, with 11 bases between. There are 13 residues in the CDR3. CDR3 protein: CARSLKREAEQFF. The CDR3 region has the DNA TGTGCCAGAAGCTTGAAGAGGGAGGCTGAGCAGTTCTTC.

The sample holds one count of this clone. This rearrangement joins TRBV7-8 to TRBJ1-2; 7 bases are shared with TRBD1. Germline V lookup: CDR1 SGHVS, CDR2 FQNEAQ. J lost 4 bases, V lost 3 bases, and 5 bases had no gene match. This CDR3 comprises 14 residues. The CDR3 bases are TGTGCCAGCAGCTTCTCCACAGGGGCCTATGGCTACACCTTC. It translates to CASSFSTGAYGYTF.